These 26 T cell receptor beta chains share one sample of origin, sequenced in a study of blood T cell repertoires in COVID-19. The data were produced by immunoSEQ multiplex PCR, yet TCRdb's version contains in-frame clones alone and is incomplete. Here the sample spans about 480,000 clones, 75% to 90% being singletons. The sample comprised peripheral blood. The receptors were sampled from a woman aged 25 to 39 with acute or convalescent COVID-19.

The V and J genes are TRBV7-6 and TRBJ2-7; 9 bases agree with TRBD1. The CDR3 sequence is 15 residues long. V was pared by 4 bases and J by 6 bases, with 10 bases of the junction left unmatched. Looked up from germline, CDR1 is SGHVS and CDR2 is FNYEAQ. CDR3 in DNA: TGTGCCAGCAGCTCCCTGGGACAGGGAGAGGGCGAGCAGTACTTC. This sequence encodes CASSSLGQGEGEQYF.

The chain links TRBV7-8 to TRBJ2-3, with 16 bases that match TRBD2. The CDR3 runs to 18 residues. The ends lost 2 bases at V and 3 bases at J; junction bases unmatched: 5. CDR1 SGHVS and CDR2 FQNEAQ come from the germline V gene. CDR3 in DNA: TGTGCCAGCAGCTTATTGGGACTAGCGGGGGGGATAACAGATACGCAGTATTTT. It yields the protein CASSLLGLAGGITDTQYF. The entire variable domain, with the rest obtained from reference TRBV7-8 and TRBJ2-3, is as follows: GAGVSQSPRYKVAKRGQDVALRCDPISGHVSLFWYQQALGQGPEFLTYFQNEAQLDKSGLPSDRFFAERPEGSVSTLKIQRTQQEDSAVYLCASSLLGLAGGITDTQYFGPGTRLTVL.

The J gene is TRBJ1-1, the V gene TRBV3-1 (or the pseudogene TRBV3-2), with D possibly matching TRBD1 (5 bases). Germline assignment: CDR1 LGHDT and CDR2 YNNKEL (reference sequence). The CDR3 contains 13 residues. V lost 0 bases and J 10 bases, leaving 12 bases between the germline ends. Written as DNA, the CDR3 is TGTGCCAGCAGCCAAGATCAGACAGCCCGAGCTTTCTTT. This codes for CASSQDQTARAFF.

The V call is TRBV5-1, the J call TRBJ2-7, with D perhaps TRBD2 (5 bases). Between the trimmed V and J ends, which lost 7 bases and 7 bases, there was a span of 21 bases. The CDR3 is made up of 14 amino acids. The germline gives CDR1 SGHRS, CDR2 YFSETQ. The CDR3 sequence: CASYQSIGSIEQYF. CDR3 nucleotide sequence: TGCGCCAGCTATCAATCTATTGGGAGTATTGAGCAGTACTTC.

With regard to this clone: Other DNA sequences from this sample encode an identical CDR3 as well. This chain joins TRBV30 and TRBJ2-2; D is undetermined. Per the germline V gene, CDR1 is GTSNPN and CDR2 is SVGIG (reference sequence). The CDR3 is made up of 13 amino acids. The V end was cut by 0 bases, the J end by 5 bases, with 7 bases between. The CDR3 DNA sequence: TGTGCCTGGAGTGTACGAGTTACCGGGGAGCTGTTTTTT. It translates to CAWSVRVTGELFF.

The chain has TRBV24-1 and TRBJ1-2; D unresolved. V shed 4 bases and J shed 2 bases, with 10 bases lying between them. This CDR3 has 14 residues. From germline, CDR1 is KGHDR and CDR2 SFDVKD. In nucleotides, the CDR3 is TGTGCCACCAGTGAACCCGACAACAACTATGGCTACACCTTC. Its protein is CATSEPDNNYGYTF.

V usage is TRBV19 and J usage is TRBJ2-2; 9 positions match TRBD1. Germline CDR1 is LNHDA and CDR2 is SQIVND (reference sequence). V trimming: 1 base; J trimming: 2 bases; junction bases outside the gene matches: 2. The CDR3 sequence is 16 residues long. The CDR3, as DNA: TGTGCCAGTAGTATAGGGACAGGGGACAACACCGGGGAGCTGTTTTTT. This translates into CASSIGTGDNTGELFF.

The chain couples TRBV27 to TRBJ2-7; unclear D gene. This CDR3 region has 13 residues. Trimming stripped 3 bases from V and 0 bases from J, with 6 bases between. Per the germline V gene, CDR1 is MNHEY and CDR2 is SMNVEV (reference sequence). The CDR3 DNA sequence: TGTGCCAGCAGTTTCATTCCCTCCTACGAGCAGTACTTC. This gives the protein CASSFIPSYEQYF.

The chain is built from TRBV5-1 and TRBJ2-1, with 9 bases lining up with TRBD1. CDR1 is SGHRS, CDR2 YFSETQ, per germline. This CDR3 is built from 15 residues. V gave up 5 bases and J gave up 8 bases; unmatched junction bases: 11. For the CDR3, the DNA is TGCGCCAGCAGACCCGGGACAGGGTGGTTTGATGAGCAGTTCTTC. Translated, it gives CASRPGTGWFDEQFF.

The chain is built from TRBV6-5 and TRBJ2-2, with a possible D match to TRBD1 (5 bases). The length of the CDR3 is 13 residues. Trimming took 2 bases from V and 8 from J, leaving 9 bases between them. Germline V lookup: CDR1 MNHEY, CDR2 SVGAGI. CDR3 region: CASSYNGQGELFF. The CDR3 bases are TGTGCCAGCAGTTACAACGGACAAGGGGAGCTGTTTTTT.

This chain connects TRBV30 to TRBJ1-2; TRBD1 might be the D (6 bases). This CDR3 has 14 amino acids. The germline V gene has CDR1 GTSNPN and CDR2 SVGIG (reference sequence). V shed 4 bases and J shed 7 bases, with 19 bases lying between them. CDR3 coding DNA: TGTGCCTGGACGCCCTTCACAGGGCAAGGTGGCTACACCTTC. It translates to CAWTPFTGQGGYTF.

The rearrangement links TRBV27 to TRBJ1-5, with D uncertain. This CDR3 spans 12 amino acids. The ends were cut back, 3 bases at V and 6 bases at J, with 6 bases in the middle. Germline-derived CDR1 and CDR2 are MNHEY and SMNVEV (reference sequence). The CDR3 DNA reads as TGTGCCAGCAGTTTGTTATTTCAGCCCCAGCATTTT. Its protein is CASSLLFQPQHF.

The V and J genes are TRBV7-3 and TRBJ2-3, with 9 bases lining up with TRBD2. V trimming: 2 bases; J trimming: 1 base; junction bases outside the gene matches: 1. This CDR3 spans 15 amino acids. CDR1 is SGHTA and CDR2 is FQGTGA in the germline V gene. CDR3: CASSLQRGGTDTQYF. In nucleotides, the CDR3 is TGTGCCAGCAGCTTACAGCGGGGGGGCACAGATACGCAGTATTTT.

The chain has TRBV19 and TRBJ2-3, with D maybe TRBD2 (6 bases). CDR3 length equals 14 residues. Per the germline V gene, CDR1 is LNHDA and CDR2 is SQIVND (reference sequence). V lost 5 bases, J lost 5 bases, and 14 bases lay in between. CDR3 region: CASSSGEAGDTQYF. The CDR3 DNA sequence: TGTGCCAGTAGTTCCGGGGAGGCGGGAGATACGCAGTATTTT.

The chain employs TRBV7-2 and TRBJ1-2, with TRBD1 as a possible D gene (6 bases). The V gene lost 3 bases and the J gene lost 8 bases, with 22 bases spanning the gap. The CDR3 sequence is 16 residues long. From germline, CDR1 is SGHTA and CDR2 FQGNSA. The CDR3 loop is CASSFGGRGLGAGYTF. CDR3 sequence (DNA): TGTGCCAGCAGCTTTGGTGGGCGGGGGCTGGGCGCAGGCTACACCTTC. Together with reference TRBV7-2 and TRBJ1-2, the CDR3 gives the full variable domain: GAGVSQSPSNKVTEKGKDVELRCDPISGHTALYWYRQSLGQGLEFLIYFQGNSAPDKSGLPSDRFSAERTGGSVSTLTIQRTQQEDSAVYLCASSFGGRGLGAGYTFGSGTRLTVV.

The chain employs TRBV28 and TRBJ2-5, with TRBD2 as a possible D gene (6 bases). CDR1 MDHEN and CDR2 SYDVKM come from the germline V gene. V was cut by 2 bases and J by 0 bases, with 7 bases left in between. The CDR3 loop spans 14 amino acids. The CDR3 DNA reads TGTGCCAGCAGTTTAAGCGGGTACCAAGAGACCCAGTACTTC. Protein: CASSLSGYQETQYF.

The chain carries TRBV25-1 and TRBJ2-2; perhaps TRBD2 as D (6 bases). The CDR3 covers 14 residues. V lost 6 bases to trimming and J lost 1 base, with 9 bases between them. CDR1 is MGHDK, CDR2 SYGVNS, per germline. CDR3 nucleotides: TGTGCCAGCAGCGGAGGGGTGAACACCGGGGAGCTGTTTTTT. Translating gives CASSGGVNTGELFF.

The V gene is TRBV6-1, the J gene TRBJ2-2; no reliable D call. With 0 bases removed from V and 7 bases from J, the gap between germline ends came to 18 bases. There are 17 residues in the CDR3. In germline, CDR1 is MNHNS, CDR2 SASEGT. The CDR3 protein is CASSEAPFPRRGGELFF. DNA of the CDR3: TGTGCCAGCAGTGAAGCCCCATTTCCGCGTCGCGGCGGGGAGCTGTTTTTT.

This clone was recorded a few times. CDR3 sequence: CASSPWRGPYEQYF. The DNA of the CDR3 is TGTGCCAGCAGCCCTTGGAGGGGACCCTACGAGCAGTACTTC. V gene TRBV27 combines with J gene TRBJ2-7, with a weak D call TRBD2 (6 bases). V lost 6 bases, J lost 2 bases, and 14 bases lay in between. The CDR3 sequence is 14 residues long. Germline-derived CDR1 and CDR2 are MNHEY and SMNVEV (reference sequence).

This chain connects TRBV28 to TRBJ2-5, with D possibly TRBD2 on 7 matching bases. V lost 6 bases and J 1 base, leaving 27 bases between the germline ends. The CDR3 sequence is 19 residues long. The germline V gene encodes CDR1 MDHEN and CDR2 SYDVKM. The CDR3 sequence is CASSRPEGGPREAQETQYF. As DNA, the CDR3 is TGTGCCAGCAGCCGACCCGAGGGGGGGCCACGGGAGGCCCAAGAGACCCAGTACTTC.

The chain combines TRBV4-1 with TRBJ2-5; D not resolved. Trimming shortened V by 0 bases and J by 5 bases, and 10 bases separated the two germline ends. Germline V gene data show CDR1 as MGHRA and CDR2 as YSYEKL. The CDR3 is 14 residues long. The CDR3: CASSQDVYWETQYF. The CDR3, as DNA: TGCGCCAGCAGCCAAGATGTGTACTGGGAGACCCAGTACTTC.

The chain is built from TRBV13 and TRBJ1-3; D possibly corresponds to TRBD1 (6 bases). Per the germline V gene, CDR1 is PRHDT and CDR2 is FYEKMQ (reference sequence). The CDR3 spans 16 residues. The germline V and J ends were trimmed by 4 bases and 8 bases, with 21 bases remaining between them. For the CDR3, the DNA is TGTGCCAGCAGCTACGCCGGGACACTGGCTCGGGACACCATATATTTT. Its translation: CASSYAGTLARDTIYF.

The V and J genes are TRBV19 and TRBJ1-6; D might be TRBD1 (5 bases). The germline CDR1 and CDR2 sequences are LNHDA and SQIVND (reference sequence). Trimming removed 4 bases from V and 10 bases from J, with 17 bases in between. This CDR3 has 15 amino acids. The CDR3 loop reads CASSRGQGMVSPLHF. DNA of the CDR3: TGTGCCAGTAGTAGAGGCCAGGGTATGGTGTCACCCCTCCACTTT.

J is TRBJ1-6 and V is TRBV21-1. TRBV21-1 has pseudogene status. This CDR3 is built from 14 residues. Here the CDR3 DNA reads TGTGCCAGCAGTCGAGGACCGGGAGGAGTTCCCCTCCACTTT. Translated: CASSRGPGGVPLHF.

The V call is TRBV2, the J call TRBJ1-1, with 7 bases matching TRBD1. Germline V lookup: CDR1 SNHLY, CDR2 FYNNEI. J was trimmed by 0 bases and V by 4 bases; bases with no gene match: 2. CDR3 length equals 14 residues. This CDR3 is CASSGRGLNTEAFF. As DNA, the CDR3 is TGTGCCAGCAGTGGGAGGGGGCTGAACACTGAAGCTTTCTTT.

This chain joins TRBV4-2 and TRBJ2-3; D gene uncertain. The length of the CDR3 is 15 residues. CDR1 LGHNA and CDR2 YNFKEQ come from the germline V gene. V was pared by 0 bases and J by 3 bases, with 10 bases between. The CDR3 DNA sequence: TGTGCCAGCAGCCAAGAGGGCTATATAACAGATACGCAGTATTTT. Encoded protein: CASSQEGYITDTQYF.